The T cell receptor (beta chain) described here comes from a study of T cell repertoires in cytomegalovirus infection. Study-level background: It was recently identified HLA-C-restricted and well-studied HLA-B-restricted CMV epitopes that the study used. Matching HLA type, along with CMV infection, was indicated by public TCR beta signatures. Findings and caveats of the study: The ex vivo response was dominated by HLA-C-restricted CMV-specific TCR beta clonotypes.

This clonotype was counted at least ten times. What it binds is unknown. TCRdb independently ran MiXCR on the reads; one entry per CDR3 protein. There are around 710,000 distinct CDR3 sequences in the sample; 25% to 30% occur only once, and around 13% lies in the top ten. Trimming took off 5 bases at V and 3 bases at J, with 23 bases between the two ends. This CDR3 spans 18 amino acids. Germline CDR1 SGHVS, CDR2 FQNEAQ. The receptor was isolated from a human donor in good health (CMV status not recorded). Some clones in this sample may be carry-over from other donors' samples. The starting material was cultured CD8+ T cells from PBMCs, obtained from culture after CMV antigen stimulation. The chain has TRBV7-8 and TRBJ1-3; possibly TRBD1 for D (6 bases). CDR3 nucleotides: TGTGCCAGCAGCCGTGCCATTTCGGACGGGGACAATGGAAACACCATATATTTT. Protein: CASSRAISDGDNGNTIYF.